This entry lists 2 T cell receptor beta chains sequenced from one sample in a study of human T cells and chemical hapten exposure. TCRdb processed the RACE reads anew with MiXCR; each CDR3 protein has one entry. Counted here are approximately 79,000 distinct CDR3 sequences, around 8.8% occurring once; the ten biggest clones make up just over 2.5%. Time point of the sample: pre-sensitization, week 0. Regarding treatment: therapeutic diphenylcyclopropenone sensitization with weekly scalp DPC. This material consisted of whole blood, taken in connection with sensitization to the hapten diphenylcyclopropenone (DPC). Receptors were obtained from a man aged 35 to 55 with alopecia areata. Some clones in this sample may be carry-over from other donors' samples.

The chain uses TRBV19 and TRBJ1-5, with TRBD1 as a possible D gene (5 bases). The germline V gene encodes CDR1 LNHDA and CDR2 SQIVND (reference sequence). With 4 bases removed from V and 4 bases from J, the gap between germline ends came to 17 bases. The CDR3 has 16 amino acids. The CDR3 nucleotides read TGTGCCAGTAGTAACTACAAGGGACGGACTAATCAGCCCCAGCATTTT. It translates to CASSNYKGRTNQPQHF.

This clonotype was seen more than once but under ten times. This chain joins TRBV20-1 and TRBJ2-7, with 7 bases identical to TRBD2. CDR1 and CDR2 (germline): DFQATT, SNEGSKA (reference sequence). The V and J ends lost 7 bases and 0 bases, in that order; junction bases with no gene match: 3. There are 12 residues in the CDR3. DNA for the CDR3: TGCAGTGGGGCGGGGGACTCCTACGAGCAGTACTTC. This sequence encodes CSGAGDSYEQYF.